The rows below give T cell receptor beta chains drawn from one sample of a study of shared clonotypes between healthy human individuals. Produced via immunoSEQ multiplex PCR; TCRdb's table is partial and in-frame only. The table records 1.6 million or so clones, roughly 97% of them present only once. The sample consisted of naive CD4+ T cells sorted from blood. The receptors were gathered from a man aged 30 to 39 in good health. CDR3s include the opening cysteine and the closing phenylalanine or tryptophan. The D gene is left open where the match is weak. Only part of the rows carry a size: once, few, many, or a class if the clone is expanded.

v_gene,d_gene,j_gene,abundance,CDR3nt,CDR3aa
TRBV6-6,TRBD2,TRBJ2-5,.,TGTGCCAGCAGCCCCGATAGCGGGAGAAGAGAGACCCAGTACTTC,CASSPDSGRRETQYF
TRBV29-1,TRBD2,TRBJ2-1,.,TGCAGCGTGGGGACTAGCGGGAGAATTGAGCAGTTCTTC,CSVGTSGRIEQFF
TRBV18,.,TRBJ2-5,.,TGTGCCAGCTCACCAGATGTACCCGGTGGGGAGACCCAGTACTTC,CASSPDVPGGETQYF
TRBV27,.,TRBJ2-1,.,TGTGCCAGCAGTCTCCGCTGGCCAGGGACTCTGCCGAACAATGAGCAGTTCTTC,CASSLRWPGTLPNNEQFF
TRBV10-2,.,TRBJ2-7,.,TGCGCCAGCAGTGTCCAGACCTACGAGCAGTACTTC,CASSVQTYEQYF
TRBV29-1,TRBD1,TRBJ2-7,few,TGCAGCGTAATCACAGGGGTTGAGCAGTACTTC,CSVITGVEQYF
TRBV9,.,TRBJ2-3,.,TGTGCCAGCAGCCACTCGGGACGTCCAGATACGCAGTATTTT,CASSHSGRPDTQYF
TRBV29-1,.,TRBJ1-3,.,TGCAGCGTGACCCGGGGAGGGGTAGGCTCTGGAAACACCATATATTTT,CSVTRGGVGSGNTIYF
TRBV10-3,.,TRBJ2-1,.,TGTGCCATCAGAACCGAGGGCCGTAATGAGCAGTTCTTC,CAIRTEGRNEQFF
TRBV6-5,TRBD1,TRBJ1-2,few,TGTGCCAGCAGTCGAACCGGGACAGACTATGGCTACACCTTC,CASSRTGTDYGYTF
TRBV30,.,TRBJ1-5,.,TGTGCCTGGCACCCTCCGGGGGGCTGGCACAATCAGCCCCAGCATTTT,CAWHPPGGWHNQPQHF
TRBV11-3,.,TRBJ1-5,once,TGTGCCAGCAGCTCAATCCCAGGGTGCAATCAGCCCCAGCATTTT,CASSSIPGCNQPQHF
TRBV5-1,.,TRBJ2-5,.,TGCGCCAGCACCCGCCGAGGGGTACAAGAGACCCAGTACTTC,CASTRRGVQETQYF
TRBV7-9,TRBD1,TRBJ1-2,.,TGTGCCAGCACCACCCGGACAGGCCTCTATGGCTACACCTTC,CASTTRTGLYGYTF
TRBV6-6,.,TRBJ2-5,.,TGTGCCAGCAGTTACTTCTCAGGGAGCCTTCAAGAAGCCCAGTACTTC,CASSYFSGSLQEAQYF
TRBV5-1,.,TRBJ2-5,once,TGCGCCAGCAGCTTGGGTACGGCACAAGAGACCCAGTACTTC,CASSLGTAQETQYF
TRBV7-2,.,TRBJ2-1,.,TGTGCCAGCAGCGATCAGGGAATTCCCTTGGGTGAGCAGTTCTTC,CASSDQGIPLGEQFF
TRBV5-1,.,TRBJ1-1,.,TGCGCCAGCTCCGATCCTGGGCGCACTGAAGCTTTCTTT,CASSDPGRTEAFF
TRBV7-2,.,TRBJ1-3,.,TGTGCCAGCAGCCTATCGGGAGGAAGCTCTGGAAACACCATATATTTT,CASSLSGGSSGNTIYF
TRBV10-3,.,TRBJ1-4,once,TGTGCCATCAGTGAGTCGAATATGGAGGGGTATATTAATGAAAAACTGTTTTTT,CAISESNMEGYINEKLFF
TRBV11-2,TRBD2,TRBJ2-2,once,TGTGCCAGCAGCCTGGGACTAGCTGCCACCGGGGAGCTGTTTTTT,CASSLGLAATGELFF
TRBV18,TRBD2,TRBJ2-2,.,TGTGCCAGCTCACCAACTAGCGGGAGGACCGGGGAGCTGTTTTTT,CASSPTSGRTGELFF
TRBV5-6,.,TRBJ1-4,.,TGTGCCAGCAGCTTAGTAGGAGGGGAGGATGAAAAACTGTTTTTT,CASSLVGGEDEKLFF
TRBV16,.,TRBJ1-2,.,TGTGCCAGCAGCGAGAATCGGCGGGGGTATGGCTACACCTTC,CASSENRRGYGYTF
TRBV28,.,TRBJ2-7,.,TGTGCCAGCAGACCAGGAAGGTACGAGCAGTACTTC,CASRPGRYEQYF
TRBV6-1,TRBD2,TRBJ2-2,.,TGTGCCAGCGGGGTGGGGACTAGCGGGATGCTGGAGCTGTTTTTT,CASGVGTSGMLELFF
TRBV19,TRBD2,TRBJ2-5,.,TGTGCCAGTACCCAAGGACTAGCGGGAGAGGAGACCCAGTACTTC,CASTQGLAGEETQYF
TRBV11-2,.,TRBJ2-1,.,TGTGCCAGCAGCTTAGATCAATTTTGGACAGACCATGAGCAGTTCTTC,CASSLDQFWTDHEQFF
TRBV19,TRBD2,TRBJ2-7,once,TGTGCCAGTAAGATTGTGGCGGGAGTGGTCTACGAGCAGTACTTC,CASKIVAGVVYEQYF
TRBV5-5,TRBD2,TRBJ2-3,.,TGTGCCAGCAGCTTGGAGGGGAGGGCCCCCGATACGCAGTATTTT,CASSLEGRAPDTQYF
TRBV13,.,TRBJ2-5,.,TGTGCCAGCAGCTTAGGGACAGCAACCCAAGAGACCCAGTACTTC,CASSLGTATQETQYF
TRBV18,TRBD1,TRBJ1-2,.,TGTGCCAGCTCACTGGGACAGGCGGACTACACCTTC,CASSLGQADYTF
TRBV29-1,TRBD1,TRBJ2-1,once,TGCAGCGTCCGCCGGGACAGGGGGTACAATGAGCAGTTCTTC,CSVRRDRGYNEQFF
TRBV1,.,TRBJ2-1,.,TGCACCACGCCGAAGGTAGGAAGGTGGGTGCAGTTCTTC,CTTPKVGRWVQFF
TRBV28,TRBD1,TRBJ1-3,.,TGTGCCAGCTGGGACAGGGGGCCGGGAAACACCATATATTTT,CASWDRGPGNTIYF
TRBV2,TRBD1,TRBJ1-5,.,TGTGCCAGCAGTGAAGGGACAGGGGAGGGATCCCAGCATTTT,CASSEGTGEGSQHF
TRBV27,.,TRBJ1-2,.,TGTGCCAGCAGTTCTCTGGGAGGGGGGGTTAACTATGGCTACACCTTC,CASSSLGGGVNYGYTF
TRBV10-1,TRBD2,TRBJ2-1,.,TGCGCCAGCAGTGACCCTTATAGCGGGAACTACAATGAGCAGTTCTTC,CASSDPYSGNYNEQFF
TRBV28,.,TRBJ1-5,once,TGTGCCAGCGGACCGCGAGGGAGGGGCTATGACCAGCCCCAGCATTTT,CASGPRGRGYDQPQHF
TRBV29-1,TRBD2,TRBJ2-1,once,TGCAGCGTTGGTTGGACTAGCGGTAACAATGAGCAGTTCTTC,CSVGWTSGNNEQFF
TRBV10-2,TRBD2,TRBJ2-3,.,TGCGCCAGCAGTGAGAGCGGGGGCGGCACAGATACGCAGTATTTT,CASSESGGGTDTQYF
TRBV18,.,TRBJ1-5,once,TGTGCCAGCTCACCAGGGGCCACCAATCAGCCCCAGCATTTT,CASSPGATNQPQHF
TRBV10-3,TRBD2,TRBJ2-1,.,TGTGCAATCGGCGGACTAGCGGTTTACAATGAGCAGTTCTTC,CAIGGLAVYNEQFF
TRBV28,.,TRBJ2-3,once,TGTGCCAGCAGTTTATCCCCTGCTAGCACAGATACGCAGTATTTT,CASSLSPASTDTQYF
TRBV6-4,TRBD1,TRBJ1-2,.,TGTGCCAGCAGGCACCGGGACAGGGACACGATTAACTATGGCTACACCTTC,CASRHRDRDTINYGYTF
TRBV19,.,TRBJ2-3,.,TGTGCCAGCCGAGAGGGTGGCGGTACGCAGTATTTT,CASREGGGTQYF
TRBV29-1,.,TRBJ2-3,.,TGCAGCGTTGCTAAGGGGCCCCGCACAGATACGCAGTATTTT,CSVAKGPRTDTQYF
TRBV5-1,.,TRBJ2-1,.,TGCGCCAGCAGCTTGGTTATCCCTACTGAGCAGTTCTTC,CASSLVIPTEQFF
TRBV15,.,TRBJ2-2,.,TGTGCCACCAGCAGAGAGGCAAGCGGCGGGGAGCTGTTTTTT,CATSREASGGELFF
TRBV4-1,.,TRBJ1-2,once,TGCGCCAGCAGCCAAGATGGGGGCAGGGTGCGGGGCTACACCTTC,CASSQDGGRVRGYTF
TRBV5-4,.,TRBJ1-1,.,TGTGCCAGCAGCTTAAAGGCGGGGGGGTTGAACACTGAAGCTTTCTTT,CASSLKAGGLNTEAFF
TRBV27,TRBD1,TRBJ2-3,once,TGTGCCAGCAGTCCACAGGGGGCGCAATTAGATACGCAGTATTTT,CASSPQGAQLDTQYF
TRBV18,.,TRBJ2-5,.,TGTGCCAGCTCACCACCCCCGGGCCGGGAGACCCAGTACTTC,CASSPPPGRETQYF
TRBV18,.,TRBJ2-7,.,TGTGCCAGCTCAAAGACGGACTCCTACGAGCAGTACTTC,CASSKTDSYEQYF